This T cell receptor (beta chain) emerged from a study of control samples from healthy donors and cancer patients. The V end was cut by 6 bases, the J end by 0 bases, with 8 bases between. Germline V CDR1 and CDR2: SGHTA, FQGNSA. CDR3 length: 14 residues. The repertoire was sequenced with immunoSEQ multiplex PCR; TCRdb's copy has only in-frame clones and lacks some. This table holds around 27,000 clones, approximately 85% found once. This clone was recorded once. This chain links TRBV7-2 with TRBJ2-2, with TRBD1 as a possible D gene (6 bases). The TCR sequence derives from a woman in her sixties or seventies with head and neck cancer. Specimen: PBMCs. CDR3 protein: CASSRQANTGELFF. CDR3 DNA sequence: TGTGCCAGCAGTCGACAGGCGAACACCGGGGAGCTGTTTTTT.